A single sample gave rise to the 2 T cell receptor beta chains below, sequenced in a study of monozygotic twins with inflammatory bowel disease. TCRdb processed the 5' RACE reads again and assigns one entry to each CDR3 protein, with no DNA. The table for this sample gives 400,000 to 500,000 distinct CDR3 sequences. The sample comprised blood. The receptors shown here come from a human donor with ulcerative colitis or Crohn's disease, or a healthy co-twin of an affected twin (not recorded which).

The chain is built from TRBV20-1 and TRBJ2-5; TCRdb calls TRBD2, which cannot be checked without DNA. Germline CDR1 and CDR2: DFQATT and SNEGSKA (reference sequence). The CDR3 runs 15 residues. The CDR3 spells CSASQLAGVKETQYF.

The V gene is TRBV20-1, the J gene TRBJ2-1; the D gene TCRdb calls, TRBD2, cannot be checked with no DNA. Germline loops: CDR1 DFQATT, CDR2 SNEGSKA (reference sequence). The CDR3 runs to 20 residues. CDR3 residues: CSARVSLEQDPLSSYNEQFF.